A single sample is the source of the 21 T cell receptor beta chains below, sequenced in a study of blood T cell repertoires in COVID-19. The repertoire was sequenced with immunoSEQ multiplex PCR; TCRdb's copy has only in-frame clones and lacks some. This sample has just over 300,000 clones, with around 84% found just once. Input material: PBMCs or T cells enriched from blood (not recorded which). Receptors originate from a man aged 30 to 39 who had recovered from COVID-19.

This clone occurred a few times. The chain couples TRBV27 to TRBJ1-2; 8 bases line up with TRBD1. Germline CDR1 MNHEY, CDR2 SMNVEV (reference sequence). Unmatched junction bases numbered 1, after V lost 2 bases and J lost 5 bases. The CDR3 extends over 13 amino acids. The DNA for the CDR3 is TGTGCCAGCAGTTTAGGGACAGGATATGGCTACACCTTC. Translating gives CASSLGTGYGYTF.

The V gene is TRBV7-2, the J gene TRBJ2-1; D is perhaps TRBD1 (6 bases). The CDR3 is 16 residues long. CDR1 is SGHTA, CDR2 FQGNSA, per germline. Trimming shortened V by 5 bases and J by 2 bases, and 16 bases separated the two germline ends. The CDR3 here is CASSLSRGHPYNEQFF. CDR3 nucleotide sequence: TGTGCCAGCAGCCTTAGCCGGGGACATCCCTACAATGAGCAGTTCTTC.

This sequence joins TRBV6-5 and TRBJ2-6; D is unclear. Deletions cut 0 bases from V and 4 bases from J, with 10 bases between. The germline CDR1 and CDR2 sequences are MNHEY and SVGAGI. The CDR3 covers 16 residues. CDR3 nucleotide sequence: TGTGCCAGCAGTTACTCCCAGGCTTCGGGGGCCAACGTCCTGACTTTC. It yields the protein CASSYSQASGANVLTF.

The CDR3 region is CAWSLGVNNQPQHF. In DNA, the CDR3 is TGTGCCTGGAGTTTAGGAGTGAACAATCAGCCCCAGCATTTT. The chain combines TRBV30 with TRBJ1-5; no clear D gene. V gave up 2 bases and J gave up 3 bases, with 11 bases separating them. This CDR3 has 14 amino acids. CDR1 is GTSNPN, CDR2 SVGIG, per germline (reference sequence). Complete variable domain (other parts from reference TRBV30 and TRBJ1-5): SQTIHQWPATLVQPVGSPLSLECTVEGTSNPNLYWYRQAAGRGLQLLFYSVGIGQISSEVPQNLSASRPQDRQFILSSKKLLLSDSGFYLCAWSLGVNNQPQHFGDGTRLSIL.

The J gene is TRBJ1-5, the V gene TRBV4-1; a weak D match, TRBD1 (5 bases). V gave up 1 base and J gave up 3 bases, with 10 bases separating them. Germline loops: CDR1 MGHRA, CDR2 YSYEKL. The length of the CDR3 is 15 residues. The CDR3, as DNA: TGCGCCAGCAGCCAAGTTCGGGGGTTCAATCAGCCCCAGCATTTT. Its translation: CASSQVRGFNQPQHF.

The V call is TRBV7-2, the J call TRBJ1-5; 7 bases match TRBD1. There are 13 residues in the CDR3. The germline V gene encodes CDR1 SGHTA and CDR2 FQGNSA. J was trimmed by 2 bases and V by 5 bases; bases with no gene match: 0. CDR3 nucleotide sequence: TGTGCCAGCAGCGGACAGGGCAATCAGCCCCAGCATTTT. Translated: CASSGQGNQPQHF.

This clone was observed at least ten times. This sequence joins TRBV18 and TRBJ1-1; 10 nucleotides align to TRBD1. Trimming cost V 0 bases and J 8 bases; bases outside gene matches: 9. There are 16 residues in the CDR3. The germline V gene has CDR1 KGHSH and CDR2 LQKENI. The CDR3 here is CASSPPRDRGPLEAFF. In nucleotides, the CDR3 is TGTGCCAGCTCACCACCGAGGGACAGGGGTCCATTGGAAGCTTTCTTT.

The CDR3 loop reads CASRVQREGLWAGELFF. As DNA, the CDR3 is TGCGCCAGCAGGGTCCAGCGGGAGGGCCTTTGGGCCGGGGAGCTGTTTTTT. The chain employs TRBV5-1 and TRBJ2-2; 10 nucleotides match TRBD2. The CDR3 runs 17 residues. Per the germline V gene, CDR1 is SGHRS and CDR2 is YFSETQ. The trim removed 5 bases at V and 6 bases at J, leaving 13 bases unmatched.

This chain's CDR3 is CASSQLQGGNQPQHF. DNA of the CDR3: TGTGCCAGCAGCCAGTTACAGGGGGGCAATCAGCCCCAGCATTTT. The rearrangement uses TRBV28 and TRBJ1-5, with 8 bases that match TRBD1. The CDR3 runs to 15 residues. Germline CDR1 and CDR2: MDHEN and SYDVKM. The V gene end was trimmed by 6 bases and the J gene end by 2 bases; junction bases not matched to a gene: 6.

The rearrangement uses TRBV7-9 and TRBJ1-5; 8 positions agree with TRBD1. CDR3 length: 15 residues. CDR1 and CDR2 (germline): SEHNR, FQNEAQ (reference sequence). After removal of 1 base from V and 3 bases from J, the junction contained 2 bases not matched to a gene. CDR3 bases: TGTGCCAGCAGCTTAGAGACAGGGGTCAATCAGCCCCAGCATTTT. Translation: CASSLETGVNQPQHF.

This rearrangement joins TRBV4-2 to TRBJ2-2, with 8 nucleotides matching TRBD2. The ends lost 3 bases at V and 4 bases at J; junction bases unmatched: 4. The CDR3 covers 15 residues. Germline V gene lookup returns CDR1 LGHNA and CDR2 YNFKEQ. In DNA, the CDR3 is TGTGCCAGCAGCCACCAGACTAGCGTCACCGGGGAGCTGTTTTTT. Its protein is CASSHQTSVTGELFF.

The chain uses TRBV6-5 and TRBJ1-1, with a weak D call TRBD1 (6 bases). CDR1 MNHEY and CDR2 SVGAGI come from the germline V gene. The CDR3 has 16 amino acids. V lost 2 bases and J lost 1, with 14 bases in between. The CDR3 nucleotides are TGTGCCAGCAGTTACACATTACAGGGCTCGAACACTGAAGCTTTCTTT. It specifies CASSYTLQGSNTEAFF.

The sample holds one count of this clone. V and J are TRBV19 and TRBJ2-5; 8 positions match TRBD1. Germline-derived CDR1 and CDR2 are LNHDA and SQIVND (reference sequence). This CDR3 comprises 15 residues. Unmatched junction bases numbered 6, after V lost 1 base and J lost 5 bases. CDR3 region: CASSIGAGGSETQYF. The CDR3 nucleotides are TGTGCCAGTAGTATAGGGGCAGGGGGCAGCGAGACCCAGTACTTC.

The CDR3 here is CASSYEGHYNSPLHF. The CDR3 DNA is TGTGCCAGCAGTTACGAGGGCCACTATAATTCACCCCTCCACTTT. The chain employs TRBV6-5 and TRBJ1-6; no firm D call. This CDR3 is built from 15 residues. With 2 bases removed from V and 3 bases from J, the gap between germline ends came to 8 bases. In germline, CDR1 is MNHEY, CDR2 SVGAGI.

The chain carries TRBV11-3 and TRBJ2-5, with D unresolved. The CDR3 covers 13 residues. With 0 bases removed from V and 1 base from J, the gap between germline ends came to 3 bases. Germline V gene sequence: CDR1 SGHNT, CDR2 YENEEA. CDR3 sequence: CASSLDSQETQYF. The DNA for the CDR3 is TGTGCCAGCAGCTTAGACAGCCAAGAGACCCAGTACTTC.

The chain has TRBV5-1 and TRBJ2-7; the D gene is possibly TRBD2 (6 bases). CDR1 and CDR2 from the germline V gene are SGHRS and YFSETQ. The CDR3 covers 15 residues. Trimming removed 0 bases from V and 0 bases from J, with 10 bases in between. The CDR3 is CASSLGGGSSYEQYF. The CDR3 DNA sequence: TGCGCCAGCAGCTTGGGGGGAGGCTCCTCCTACGAGCAGTACTTC.

The chain has TRBV5-1 and TRBJ1-1, with 7 bases matching TRBD1. Looked up from germline, CDR1 is SGHRS and CDR2 is YFSETQ. The CDR3 contains 14 residues. The V segment lost 1 base and the J segment 6 bases; nucleotides outside the gene matches: 6. Here the CDR3 DNA reads TGCGCCAGCAGCTTGTTAGGACAGGCCGCTGAAGCTTTCTTT. It yields the protein CASSLLGQAAEAFF.

The gene calls are TRBV7-6 and TRBJ2-1, with TRBD2 as a possible D gene (5 bases). Deletions cut 5 bases from V and 11 bases from J, with 13 bases between. The CDR3 sequence is 12 residues long. The germline V gene has CDR1 SGHVS and CDR2 FNYEAQ. The CDR3 DNA is TGTGCCAGCAGCCAGCTACTCGGGAAGCAGTTCTTC. Translating gives CASSQLLGKQFF.

This clone was counted once. V gene TRBV28 combines with J gene TRBJ2-1; D uncertain. Germline CDR1 MDHEN, CDR2 SYDVKM. Trimming stripped 3 bases from V and 4 bases from J, with 10 bases between. This CDR3 has 14 residues. The CDR3 region has the DNA TGTGCCAGCAGTTTCAGGCCGTTGTACAATGAGCAGTTCTTC. It is translated as CASSFRPLYNEQFF. Complete variable domain (other parts from reference TRBV28 and TRBJ2-1): DVKVTQSSRYLVKRTGEKVFLECVQDMDHENMFWYRQDPGLGLRLIYFSYDVKMKEKGDIPEGYSVSREKKERFSLILESASTNQTSMYLCASSFRPLYNEQFFGPGTRLTVL.

This clone was seen more than once but under ten times. The chain combines TRBV11-2 with TRBJ2-5; tentative D call: TRBD1 (6 bases). The CDR3 is 12 amino acids. Germline CDR1 SGHAT, CDR2 FQNNGV. The V and J ends lost 4 bases and 4 bases respectively, with 7 bases between them. CDR3 residues: CASSSRGETQYF. The DNA of the CDR3 is TGTGCCAGCAGCTCCAGGGGAGAGACCCAGTACTTC.

This sequence joins TRBV4-1 and TRBJ1-3; 10 bases agree with TRBD1. Trimming removed 0 bases from V and 0 bases from J; junction bases left unmatched: 8. The CDR3 consists of 19 residues. Germline V gene data show CDR1 as MGHRA and CDR2 as YSYEKL. As DNA, the CDR3 is TGCGCCAGCAGCCAAGACCTACGGACAGGGGGTACCTCTGGAAACACCATATATTTT. Its protein is CASSQDLRTGGTSGNTIYF.